These T cell receptor beta chains were read from a single sample in a study of shared clonotypes between healthy human individuals. Produced via immunoSEQ multiplex PCR; TCRdb's table is partial and in-frame only. Among almost 750,000 clones listed, approximately 77% were seen once. The source material was memory CD4+ T cells sorted from blood. The receptor set was obtained from a woman in her thirties in good health. Both conserved end residues are part of each CDR3. D genes are given only for firm matches. Not all rows give a size; the values are once, few, many and, for expanded clones, a class.

cdr3_nt cdr3_aa v_call clone_size j_call d_call
TGTGCCAGCAGTCAGACCTGGGGTGGCACTGAAGCTTTCTTT CASSQTWGGTEAFF TRBV6-5 NA TRBJ1-1 NA
TGTGCCAGCAGTCGTCACCCCGCCCGGGACGGATTAGGAGATACGCAGTATTTT CASSRHPARDGLGDTQYF TRBV28 NA TRBJ2-3 NA
TGTGCCAGCAGTTCCTACCCTTCGCGGGAGAACACCGGGGAGCTGTTTTTT CASSSYPSRENTGELFF TRBV6-4 few TRBJ2-2 NA
TGTGCCAGCAGTTTACACGCAGCAGTGTCATATGGCTACACCTTC CASSLHAAVSYGYTF TRBV28 NA TRBJ1-2 NA
TGTGCCAGTAGTAATCAGGGGGCGAAGGTCAATGAGCAGTTCTTC CASSNQGAKVNEQFF TRBV19 NA TRBJ2-1 TRBD1
TGTGCCATCAGTGAGTCGATAGGACAGGGGAGAGGCTACACCTTC CAISESIGQGRGYTF TRBV10-3 NA TRBJ1-2 TRBD1
TGTGCCAGCAGCTTTACTAGGGTGGCCTGGGAGCTGTTTTTT CASSFTRVAWELFF TRBV13 NA TRBJ2-2 NA
TGTGCCAGCAGCTGGGGGCGTTCCGAGCAGTACTTC CASSWGRSEQYF TRBV7-8 NA TRBJ2-7 NA
TGTGCCAGCAGCCCCCGGTCCGGGTTTCTCTACGAGCAGTACTTC CASSPRSGFLYEQYF TRBV5-4 NA TRBJ2-7 NA
TGCGCCAGCAGTCCCCGGACAGGGGGACTCTACGAGCAGTACTTC CASSPRTGGLYEQYF TRBV10-1 many TRBJ2-7 TRBD1
TGTGCCAGCAGTTTTGGGACAGGGGTTTATAGCAATCAGCCCCAGCATTTT CASSFGTGVYSNQPQHF TRBV28 NA TRBJ1-5 TRBD1
TGTGCCAGCAGCTCGCTACTACCCCGCACAGATACGCAGTATTTT CASSSLLPRTDTQYF TRBV11-2 NA TRBJ2-3 NA
TGCAGTGCGGGACTCGTCTACGAGCAGTACTTC CSAGLVYEQYF TRBV20-1 few TRBJ2-7 NA
TGTGCCAGCAGTGCGCGGGGGCTTAGGGATGAGCAGTTCTTC CASSARGLRDEQFF TRBV2 NA TRBJ2-1 NA
TGTGCCAGCAGGCCGGGACAGCGGACAGATACGCAGTATTTT CASRPGQRTDTQYF TRBV11-1 NA TRBJ2-3 TRBD1
TGTGCCAGCAGCTTGCCCCCCCCGAATCAAGAGACCCAGTACTTC CASSLPPPNQETQYF TRBV5-4 few TRBJ2-5 NA
TGTGCCCTCAGTCTAGCGGGAGTCCCCATCTACGAGCAGTACTTC CALSLAGVPIYEQYF TRBV30 few TRBJ2-7 TRBD2
TGTGCCAGCTCACGAGGCTCGCTGAACACTGAAGCTTTCTTT CASSRGSLNTEAFF TRBV18 NA TRBJ1-1 NA
TGTGCCAGCAGTGAAGCCGGGACAGGGTTCCAAGAGACCCAGTACTTC CASSEAGTGFQETQYF TRBV6-1 NA TRBJ2-5 TRBD1
TGTGCCAGTTTTTGGGCAGGGGAGGAAAAAGCTTTCTTT CASFWAGEEKAFF TRBV6-1 NA TRBJ1-1 NA
TGTGCCAGCAGCGTAGAGGCTGGTGGGGGCAATGAGCAGTTCTTC CASSVEAGGGNEQFF TRBV9 NA TRBJ2-1 NA
TGTGCCAGCGGAGCGGGCTTCTACAATGAGCAGTTCTTC CASGAGFYNEQFF TRBV2 few TRBJ2-1 NA
TGTGCCACCGGGGGGCTAGCGGGAGGTTGGTACGAGCAGTACTTC CATGGLAGGWYEQYF TRBV11-2 NA TRBJ2-7 TRBD2
TGTGCCAGCAGCCGGAGGGTGGAGACAGGGAGTTCCGGTGAGCAGTTCTTC CASSRRVETGSSGEQFF TRBV7-2 many TRBJ2-1 NA
TGTGCCAGTAGTAACCGAGATGTAGCCAAAAACATTCAGTACTTC CASSNRDVAKNIQYF TRBV19 NA TRBJ2-4 NA
TGTGCCAGCAGTTTATCGGGGGGAGGGAGTGGGACTAATGAAAAACTGTTTTTT CASSLSGGGSGTNEKLFF TRBV28 NA TRBJ1-4 NA
TGTGCCAGCAGCCGCCAGACTAGCGGGAGGAGGGGCAATGAGCAGTTCTTC CASSRQTSGRRGNEQFF TRBV5-4 few TRBJ2-1 TRBD2
TGTGCCAGCAGCTTACAGGGGGCTTGGGAGCAGTTCTTC CASSLQGAWEQFF TRBV11-3 NA TRBJ2-1 TRBD1
TGTGCCAGTAGTATAGGACAGGCCGAGCAGTTCTTC CASSIGQAEQFF TRBV19 NA TRBJ2-1 NA
TGTGCCAGCAGTGACGGCCGGGGCAATCAGCCCCAGCATTTT CASSDGRGNQPQHF TRBV2 NA TRBJ1-5 NA
TGTGCCAGCCGGGGTTTCAGCAATCAGCCCCAGCATTTT CASRGFSNQPQHF TRBV25-1 NA TRBJ1-5 NA
TGTGCCAGCAGCCAAGATCTGCGGGAGTATTTCAATGAGCAGTTCTTC CASSQDLREYFNEQFF TRBV4-2 NA TRBJ2-1 TRBD2
TGTGCCAGCAGAACAGCGAACACCGGGGAGCTGTTTTTT CASRTANTGELFF TRBV28 few TRBJ2-2 NA
TGTGCCAGCAGCCCGAGGGACGGTCGGATGAACACTGAAGCTTTCTTT CASSPRDGRMNTEAFF TRBV9 NA TRBJ1-1 NA
TGTGCCAGCAGAACCGGGACAGGGGGTACCGGGGAGCTGTTTTTT CASRTGTGGTGELFF TRBV2 NA TRBJ2-2 TRBD1
TGTGCCAACCTCTTTAAGTCGTCCTACGAGCAGTACTTC CANLFKSSYEQYF TRBV27 NA TRBJ2-7 NA
TGCGCCAGCAGCGGGGGACAAAGCTCCTACGAGCAGTACTTC CASSGGQSSYEQYF TRBV5-1 NA TRBJ2-7 NA
TGTGCCAGCAGTCCGTCGGAACCATCCTACGAGCAGTACTTC CASSPSEPSYEQYF TRBV27 NA TRBJ2-7 NA
TGTGCCAGCTCACCCCAAGTAGCGGGAGCTGGGGATTTCGAGCAGTACTTC CASSPQVAGAGDFEQYF TRBV18 NA TRBJ2-7 TRBD2
TGTGCCAGCAGCTTGACCTTAAACCCCTCCTACGAGCAGTACTTC CASSLTLNPSYEQYF TRBV5-5 NA TRBJ2-7 NA
TGCGCCAGCAGCCCCGGACTAGTCGGGGAAGAGACCCAGTACTTC CASSPGLVGEETQYF TRBV5-1 NA TRBJ2-5 TRBD2
TGTGCCAGCAGCCGGGACGAGGATGAGCAGTTCTTC CASSRDEDEQFF TRBV5-4 NA TRBJ2-1 NA